Presented here are 8 T cell receptor beta chains from one specimen sequenced in a study of Ad26.COV2.S vaccination and SARS-CoV-2 variants. Sequencing used immunoSEQ multiplex PCR; TCRdb keeps in-frame clones, though not all of them. The table lists hundreds of thousands of clones, 92% of them singletons. Source: peripheral blood, taken after recovery from COVID-19. These TCRs come from a human donor who had recovered from COVID-19.

This chain links TRBV24-1 with TRBJ1-5, with D unclear. Germline V CDR1 and CDR2: KGHDR, SFDVKD. Trimming shortened V by 6 bases and J by 3 bases, and 8 bases separated the two germline ends. The CDR3 contains 13 residues. CDR3 sequence reads: CATSRSPNQPQHF. The CDR3 bases are TGTGCCACCAGTAGATCCCCCAATCAGCCCCAGCATTTT.

The chain carries TRBV7-9 and TRBJ2-2; D unresolved. Germline CDR1 is SEHNR and CDR2 is FQNEAQ (reference sequence). The length of the CDR3 is 10 residues. Trimming stripped 8 bases from V and 6 bases from J, with 4 bases between. The CDR3 DNA reads as TGTGCCAGCCAATCCGGGGAGCTGTTTTTT. Translating gives CASQSGELFF.

This chain links TRBV6-5 with TRBJ1-1; D gene unclear. Per germline, CDR1 MNHEY and CDR2 SVGAGI. V was trimmed by 2 bases and J by 11 bases, leaving 15 bases between them. This CDR3 comprises 13 residues. CDR3 nucleotide sequence: TGTGCCAGCAGTTACGGATCATCGGGTTTGGCTTTCTTT. It codes for CASSYGSSGLAFF.

Of note for this clone: In the same sample, other DNA sequences code for this CDR3. The chain has TRBV7-9 and TRBJ2-2; no reliable D call. V was trimmed by 3 bases and J by 4 bases, leaving 3 bases between them. CDR1 is SEHNR and CDR2 is FQNEAQ in the germline V gene (reference sequence). This CDR3 spans 12 amino acids. The CDR3 DNA follows: TGTGCCAGCAGCTTGGGCACCGGGGAGCTGTTTTTT. Translating gives CASSLGTGELFF.

The chain combines TRBV13 with TRBJ1-2; D gene uncertain. Per germline, CDR1 PRHDT and CDR2 FYEKMQ (reference sequence). The length of the CDR3 is 13 residues. V dropped 8 bases and J dropped 3 bases, with 13 bases sitting between them. The CDR3 DNA follows: TGTGCCAGCGGGGTTCAGAATGACTATGGCTACACCTTC. It encodes CASGVQNDYGYTF. Based on the CDR3 plus reference TRBV13 and TRBJ1-2, the full variable domain is AAGVIQSPRHLIKEKRETATLKCYPIPRHDTVYWYQQGPGQDPQFLISFYEKMQSDKGSIPDRFSAQQFSDYHSELNMSSLELGDSALYFCASGVQNDYGYTFGSGTRLTVV.

J is TRBJ2-5 and V is TRBV5-1; TRBD1 is a possible D gene (5 bases). Germline CDR1 SGHRS, CDR2 YFSETQ. The CDR3 spans 15 residues. V was clipped by 4 bases and J by 1 base, with 14 bases between them. CDR3 in DNA: TGCGCCAGCAGCGGATCTAGACAGATCCAAGAGACCCAGTACTTC. Its protein is CASSGSRQIQETQYF.

The chain carries TRBV27 and TRBJ2-3; unclear D gene. The germline V gene encodes CDR1 MNHEY and CDR2 SMNVEV (reference sequence). The CDR3 runs 15 residues. Trimming cost V 6 bases and J 1 base, with 14 bases left between them. The CDR3 loop is CASRFFLAGTDTQYF. DNA for the CDR3: TGTGCCAGCAGATTTTTTTTAGCCGGCACAGATACGCAGTATTTT.

The chain has TRBV9 and TRBJ2-1; D is undetermined. The V gene lost 4 bases and the J gene lost 8 bases, with 16 bases spanning the gap. Germline CDR1 and CDR2: SGDLS and YYNGEE. This CDR3 has 14 amino acids. The chain's CDR3 is CASSLGPQGHEQFF. The CDR3 nucleotides are TGTGCCAGCAGCTTAGGGCCCCAAGGTCATGAGCAGTTCTTC.